These 24 T cell receptor beta chains were all obtained from the same sample, sequenced in a study of chemoradiotherapy in HPV16-positive cancers. Assay used: immunoSEQ multiplex PCR; TCRdb lists only in-frame clones, some missing. The sample carries fewer than 10,000 clones, around 70% recorded once. Sequencing was performed on tumor tissue, taken from a patient who underwent chemoradiotherapy. These receptors originate from a human donor with HPV-associated anogenital cancer.

The chain combines TRBV6-1 with TRBJ2-5; possibly TRBD2 for D (6 bases). The CDR3 is made up of 13 amino acids. Germline V gene lookup returns CDR1 MNHNS and CDR2 SASEGT. V was trimmed by 9 bases and J by 1 base, leaving 12 bases between them. CDR3 region: CASWDWIQETQYF. The CDR3 DNA sequence: TGTGCCAGTTGGGACTGGATCCAAGAGACCCAGTACTTC.

As to this clone: The sample carries other DNA sequences with the same CDR3. This chain joins TRBV7-3 and TRBJ2-5; perhaps D is TRBD1 or TRBD2 (5 bases each). Trimming shortened V by 3 bases and J by 2 bases, and 7 bases separated the two germline ends. This CDR3 has 13 residues. CDR1 is SGHTA, CDR2 FQGTGA, per germline. The CDR3 sequence is CASSFGGQETQYF. CDR3 sequence (DNA): TGTGCCAGCAGCTTTGGGGGTCAAGAGACCCAGTACTTC. The full variable domain, its missing parts supplied by reference TRBV7-3 and TRBJ2-5, is GAGVSQTPSNKVTEKGKYVELRCDPISGHTALYWYRQSLGQGPEFLIYFQGTGAADDSGLPNDRFFAVRPEGSVSTLKIQRTERGDSAVYLCASSFGGQETQYFGPGTRLLVL.

This sequence joins TRBV10-3 and TRBJ2-3, with 8 bases matching TRBD2. The CDR3 spans 14 residues. Germline V gene data show CDR1 as ENHRY and CDR2 as SYGVKD. V lost 6 bases, J lost 0 bases, and 2 bases stayed unmatched. CDR3 DNA: TGTGCCATCAGGACTAGCGCTAGCACAGATACGCAGTATTTT. Protein product: CAIRTSASTDTQYF.

This clone was picked up a small number of times. The chain links TRBV5-4 to TRBJ2-3, with D uncertain. Trimming cost V 1 base and J 6 bases, with 12 bases left between them. This CDR3 comprises 14 residues. Germline V lookup: CDR1 SGHNT, CDR2 YYREEE (reference sequence). CDR3 coding DNA: TGTGCCAGCAGCTTGCTAGACGCTCGTGATACGCAGTATTTT. Translating it yields CASSLLDARDTQYF.

The rearrangement joins TRBV5-3 to TRBJ1-1; D possibly corresponds to TRBD1 (6 bases). TRBV5-3 is treated as an ORF (open reading frame) with a function not yet certain. Trimming stripped 0 bases from V and 0 bases from J, with 24 bases between. This CDR3 is 20 amino acids long. The CDR3 region is CARSLGVAPNRARMNTEAFF. In nucleotides, the CDR3 is TGTGCCAGAAGCTTGGGCGTAGCCCCAAACAGGGCCCGCATGAACACTGAAGCTTTCTTT.

The chain combines TRBV7-9 with TRBJ1-5; tentatively, D is TRBD1 (5 bases). The CDR3 contains 13 residues. Germline V gives CDR1 SEHNR, CDR2 FQNEAQ (reference sequence). V lost 5 bases, J lost 5 bases, and 10 bases lay in between. The CDR3 bases are TGTGCCAGCAGCCCAGGGCTCCATCAGCCCCAGCATTTT. The encoded protein is CASSPGLHQPQHF.

The chain employs TRBV30 and TRBJ2-5; TRBD1 might be the D (6 bases). The V end lost 5 bases, the J end lost 0 bases, and 10 bases lay between the germline ends. This CDR3 has 13 residues. The germline V gene encodes CDR1 GTSNPN and CDR2 SVGIG (reference sequence). In nucleotides, the CDR3 is TGTGCCTGGGATAGGGGGTACCAAGAGACCCAGTACTTC. Amino acids: CAWDRGYQETQYF. Supplemented by reference TRBV30 and TRBJ2-5, the full variable domain reads SQTIHQWPATLVQPVGSPLSLECTVEGTSNPNLYWYRQAAGRGLQLLFYSVGIGQISSEVPQNLSASRPQDRQFILSSKKLLLSDSGFYLCAWDRGYQETQYFGPGTRLLVL.

The sample holds one count of this clone. This chain joins TRBV6-1 and TRBJ2-7; D is unresolved. Germline V gene lookup returns CDR1 MNHNS and CDR2 SASEGT. This CDR3 spans 12 amino acids. V lost 3 bases and J 4 bases, leaving 7 bases between the germline ends. DNA for the CDR3: TGTGCCAGCAGTGAGACAAAGTACGAGCAGTACTTC. As protein: CASSETKYEQYF.

This chain connects TRBV6-1 to TRBJ2-3; TRBD2 matches 10 bases. Germline values: CDR1 MNHNS, CDR2 SASEGT. The CDR3 has 15 residues. The V gene end was trimmed by 7 bases and the J gene end by 4 bases; junction bases not matched to a gene: 8. CDR3 nucleotides: TGTGCCAGCATTATAAGCGGGGGGGCCGCAGATACGCAGTATTTT. Its protein product is CASIISGGAADTQYF.

This sequence joins TRBV6-5 and TRBJ1-1; D remains unclear. The germline V gene has CDR1 MNHEY and CDR2 SVGAGI. V was trimmed by 0 bases and J by 1 base, leaving 9 bases between them. CDR3 length equals 15 residues. The CDR3 DNA reads as TGTGCCAGCAGTTACTCGAGTGCGGGGAACACTGAAGCTTTCTTT. Protein: CASSYSSAGNTEAFF.

The chain has TRBV29-1 and TRBJ2-2, with TRBD1 matching 7 bases. The germline V gene encodes CDR1 SQVTM and CDR2 ANQGSEA. Losses at the gene ends were 4 bases for V and 5 bases for J; bases not matched to a gene: 4. This CDR3 has 13 residues. CDR3 bases: TGCAGCGTTGGCCTGACAGGGACCGGGGAGCTGTTTTTT. This translates into CSVGLTGTGELFF.

This clone was observed a single time. V gene TRBV5-1 combines with J gene TRBJ2-3; D is uncertain. The germline V gene encodes CDR1 SGHRS and CDR2 YFSETQ. CDR3 size: 13 residues. V was shortened by 0 bases and J by 5 bases, with 7 bases between the two germline ends. The CDR3 sequence: CASSLELGDTQYF. The CDR3 DNA reads TGCGCCAGCAGCTTGGAATTGGGAGATACGCAGTATTTT.

The V call is TRBV11-2, the J call TRBJ1-3; possible D gene TRBD1, 6 bases. The CDR3 extends over 16 amino acids. V lost 0 bases to trimming and J lost 4 bases, with 13 bases between them. The germline CDR1 and CDR2 sequences are SGHAT and FQNNGV. The CDR3: CASSLDVGAHGNTIYF. Written as DNA, the CDR3 is TGTGCCAGCAGCTTAGACGTGGGGGCGCACGGAAACACCATATATTTT.

The chain links TRBV27 to TRBJ2-5; D possibly matches TRBD1 or TRBD2 (5 bases each). The DNA end favors TRBJ2-7, so the J call may be wrong. Looked up from germline, CDR1 is MNHEY and CDR2 is SMNVEV (reference sequence). This CDR3 is 14 amino acids long. The CDR3 DNA follows: TGTGCCTCGTCAGACCGGGACGGGGCCTACGAGCAGTACTTC. This codes for CASSDRDGAYEQYF.

The chain combines TRBV7-2 with TRBJ2-1; 8 bases line up with TRBD2. Germline V gene sequence: CDR1 SGHTA, CDR2 FQGNSA. V dropped 1 base and J dropped 6; count of bases not matched to a gene: 8. CDR3 size: 16 residues. CDR3 loop: CASSLVVGRGVNEQFF. CDR3 sequence (DNA): TGTGCCAGCAGCTTAGTTGTCGGGAGGGGGGTCAATGAGCAGTTCTTC.

In the case of this clone: Distinct nucleotide sequences in the sample also encode this CDR3. The chain is built from TRBV5-6 and TRBJ1-4; 9 bases are shared with TRBD1. J gave up 8 bases and V 1 base, and 6 bases lay outside the gene matches. In germline, CDR1 is SGHDT, CDR2 YYEEEE. The CDR3 runs to 15 residues. This chain's CDR3 is CASSLRQGGSEKLFF. The CDR3 DNA is TGTGCCAGCAGCTTGCGACAGGGGGGCAGCGAAAAACTGTTTTTT. The full variable domain, its missing parts supplied by reference TRBV5-6 and TRBJ1-4, is DAGVTQSPTHLIKTRGQQVTLRCSPKSGHDTVSWYQQALGQGPQFIFQYYEEEERQRGNFPDRFSGHQFPNYSSELNVNALLLGDSALYLCASSLRQGGSEKLFFGSGTQLSVL.

This chain connects TRBV10-1 to TRBJ2-2; 9 nucleotides align to TRBD1. Germline trimming cut 6 bases from V and 6 bases from J; bases unmatched to any gene: 14. Germline V gives CDR1 WNHNN, CDR2 SYGVQD (reference sequence). The CDR3 consists of 17 residues. CDR3 nucleotides: TGCGCCAGCAGCGGTCAGACAGGGGGAGGTTCCGCCGGGGAGCTGTTTTTT. This translates into CASSGQTGGGSAGELFF.

The rearrangement uses TRBV4-1 and TRBJ2-1; D is unclear. The CDR3 spans 13 residues. Germline lookup yields CDR1 MGHRA and CDR2 YSYEKL. V gave up 4 bases and J gave up 2 bases, with 6 bases separating them. The CDR3 nucleotides are TGCGCCAGCAGCCTCCAGACCTACAATGAGCAGTTCTTC. Protein product: CASSLQTYNEQFF.

The V gene is TRBV7-8, the J gene TRBJ1-5; a weak D match, TRBD1 (5 bases). The CDR3 spans 14 residues. Germline V gene data show CDR1 as SGHVS and CDR2 as FQNEAQ. V gave up 5 bases and J gave up 4 bases, with 12 bases separating them. CDR3 DNA: TGTGCCAGCAGCCTTCTACGACAGAATCAGCCCCAGCATTTT. Amino acid sequence: CASSLLRQNQPQHF.

This sequence joins TRBV11-2 and TRBJ1-2; D gene unclear. Germline assignment: CDR1 SGHAT and CDR2 FQNNGV. CDR3 size: 14 residues. The ends were cut back, 1 base at V and 4 bases at J, with 10 bases in the middle. The CDR3 sequence: CASSLAGEGYGYTF. Written as DNA, the CDR3 is TGTGCCAGCAGCTTAGCTGGCGAAGGCTATGGCTACACCTTC. Drawing the rest from reference TRBV11-2 and TRBJ1-2, the complete variable domain is EAGVAQSPRYKIIEKRQSVAFWCNPISGHATLYWYQQILGQGPKLLIQFQNNGVVDDSQLPKDRFSAERLKGVDSTLKIQPAKLEDSAVYLCASSLAGEGYGYTFGSGTRLTVV.

The V gene is TRBV6-5, the J gene TRBJ1-6; possible D gene TRBD1, 6 bases. Germline V CDR1 and CDR2: MNHEY, SVGAGI. V shed 6 bases and J shed 7 bases, with 13 bases lying between them. This CDR3 contains 14 residues. This chain's CDR3 is CASRKTGRNSPLHF. In DNA form, the CDR3 reads TGTGCCAGCAGAAAAACAGGGAGGAATTCACCCCTCCACTTT.

The gene calls are TRBV19 and TRBJ2-1, with 9 bases matching TRBD2. The CDR3 extends over 16 amino acids. Trimming removed 7 bases from V and 5 bases from J; junction bases left unmatched: 12. Germline V gives CDR1 LNHDA, CDR2 SQIVND (reference sequence). CDR3 residues: CASTYTAGGTHNEQFF. DNA of the CDR3: TGTGCCAGTACTTATACGGCGGGAGGGACCCACAATGAGCAGTTCTTC.

This clone was recorded a few times. The genes are TRBV6-5 and TRBJ2-1; 9 bases match TRBD2. V was clipped by 1 base and J by 7 bases; unmatched bases: 8. The CDR3 is 16 amino acids. Germline values: CDR1 MNHEY, CDR2 SVGAGI. The CDR3 protein is CASSYFQDSGGNEQFF. The CDR3 DNA reads TGTGCCAGCAGTTACTTCCAGGATAGCGGGGGTAATGAGCAGTTCTTC.

V gene TRBV10-3 combines with J gene TRBJ1-1; possibly TRBD1 for D (5 bases). Trimming removed 5 bases at V and 1 base at J, with 8 bases between. CDR3 size: 13 residues. Germline V gene sequence: CDR1 ENHRY, CDR2 SYGVKD. The CDR3 reads CAISLGTNTEAFF. In DNA form, the CDR3 reads TGTGCCATCAGTCTGGGGACGAACACTGAAGCTTTCTTT.